This TCR beta chain was sequenced during a study of cytomegalovirus exposure and HLA in healthy donors. This PCR relied on a set of 60 Vbeta primers and 13 Jbeta primers. The repertoire was sequenced with immunoSEQ multiplex PCR; TCRdb's copy has only in-frame clones and lacks some. The sample has about 130,000 clones, about 85% seen once. Study-level results: Further analysis was carried out later, and it showed several of the most significant clusters appearing linked to common viral pathogens. A later analysis showed HLA-associated TCR beta chains outstripping equally common others in clonal expansion. V- and J-gene trimming of TCR beta was linked (in a later analysis) to a missense DCLRE1C variant. Diagnosis of cytomegalovirus status made by the classifier reportedly showed high specificity and sensitivity.

As to this clone: The antigen is undetermined.

The germline CDR1 and CDR2 sequences are GTSNPN and SVGIG (reference sequence). The CDR3 loop spans 13 amino acids. The sequenced material came from PBMCs. The chain couples TRBV30 to TRBJ2-5; 7 positions match TRBD1. Gene TRBJ2-7 matches the end of the DNA better, so the J call may be wrong. The sequence was collected from a boy between 10 and 17 years old in good health and CMV-seronegative. The CDR3 DNA follows: TGTGCCTGGAGACAGGGGTCAAGGTACGAGCAGTACTTC. It codes for CAWRQGSRYEQYF.